This T cell receptor (beta chain) was recorded in a study of blood T cell repertoires in COVID-19 (dated by TCRdb to about 2020). A note on the overall study: Samples from collaborators originated in the United States, Italy and Spain and spanned both the acute and convalescent phases of COVID-19. Samples came from the ongoing ImmuneRACE study (first 160 participants) plus 1,254 subjects from 6 global collaborators. Where available, HLA class I and class II types were taken from metadata supplied by the sample provider and were not determined by assay-based typing. The prospective study material was composed of cDNA or gDNA derived from T cells, B-cell-depleted T cells, or PBMCs. The dataset comprised deeply sampled blood TCRbeta repertoires from subjects exposed to, actively infected with, or recovered from COVID-19. Nearly every sample came with metadata listing a de-identified subject ID, COVID-19 status, age in years and sex. The repertoires were released in a freely available public database intended as a resource for research on the immune response to SARS-CoV-2. What the research found in general, with its limitations: Clinical and demographic metadata were provided uncurated, with the amount varying by source and participant.

About this clone itself: Its antigen remains undetermined. Per-base quality was not reported, and no clone a single base away is much larger than it.

Participants in the prospective study were enrolled through a virtual design, were aged roughly 18 to 90 years, and lived in about 25 United States geographic areas. To assign participants to cohorts, the prospective study relied on clinical history that participants themselves reported in a screening survey and a study questionnaire. In the prospective study, mobile phlebotomists collected whole blood, serum and a nasopharyngeal or oropharyngeal swab from each participant. Over an approximately two-month period, participants in the prospective study had the option of providing additional blood draws and questionnaires. Before DNA extraction, blood samples from the prospective study were shipped at room temperature or frozen. The V and J ends are trimmed by 2 bases and 0 bases, leaving 8 bases between them. The CDR3 contains 14 residues, cysteine and phenylalanine counted. Only the CDR3 region is kept as DNA, spanning 42 bases read in frame from base 1. Looking up the germline V gene (reference sequence) yields CDR1 SGHNT and CDR2 YYREEE.

The immunoSEQ Assay, a bias-controlled multiplex PCR, was used to amplify TCRbeta CDR3 regions from genomic DNA. In the source study's methods: Nucleated cell counts per sample were estimated from amplification of reference gene primers within the assay. Sequence reads were collapsed and filtered to measure the absolute abundance of every unique TCRbeta CDR3 rearrangement. For each sample, productive Simpson clonality was calculated as the square root of Simpson's diversity index across productive rearrangements. TCRdb retrieved this table from immuneACCESS and kept in-frame rearrangements only. Not all clones are present; in checked studies, unresolved V genes account for under half, and no reason is known for the remainder. From that table come the V and J calls and clone size; the DNA was used to work out D and trimming. The sample table records under 300,000 clones; approximately 90% of these occur just once. Jointly, the top ten make up approximately 1.2% of the sample.

The receptor comes from a human donor in a cohort exposed to, infected with or recovered from COVID-19 (not recorded which). The donor label of this sample is uncertain. The sequenced sample was PBMCs or T cells enriched from blood (not recorded which). The rearrangement combines TRBV5-4 with TRBJ1-2; possibly the D gene is TRBD1, per 6 matching bases. The DNA reads as follows: TGTGCCAGCAGCTTCCAGGGGTCTAACTATGGCTACACCTTC. The encoded protein is CASSFQGSNYGYTF.